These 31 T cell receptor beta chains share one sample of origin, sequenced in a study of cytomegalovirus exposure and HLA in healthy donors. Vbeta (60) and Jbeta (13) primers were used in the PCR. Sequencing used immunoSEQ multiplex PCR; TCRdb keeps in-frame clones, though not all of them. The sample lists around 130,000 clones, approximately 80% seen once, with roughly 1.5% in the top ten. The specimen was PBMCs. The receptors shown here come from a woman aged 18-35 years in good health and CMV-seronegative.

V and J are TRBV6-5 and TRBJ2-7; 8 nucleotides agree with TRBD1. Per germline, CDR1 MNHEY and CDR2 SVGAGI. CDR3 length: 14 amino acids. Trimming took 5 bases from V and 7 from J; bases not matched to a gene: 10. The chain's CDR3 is CASSHLDRVAEQYF. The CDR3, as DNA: TGTGCCAGCAGTCACCTGGACAGGGTGGCAGAGCAGTACTTC.

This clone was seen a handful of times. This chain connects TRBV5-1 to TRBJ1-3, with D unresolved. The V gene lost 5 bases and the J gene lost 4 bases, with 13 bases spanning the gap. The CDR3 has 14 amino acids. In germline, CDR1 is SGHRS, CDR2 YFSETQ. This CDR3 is CASSPGINGNTIYF. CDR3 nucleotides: TGCGCCAGCAGTCCCGGGATTAACGGAAACACCATATATTTT.

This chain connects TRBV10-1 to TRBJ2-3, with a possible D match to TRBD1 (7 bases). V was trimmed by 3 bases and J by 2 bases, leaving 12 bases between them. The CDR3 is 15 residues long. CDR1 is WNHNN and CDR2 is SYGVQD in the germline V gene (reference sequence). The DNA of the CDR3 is TGCGCCAGCAGTGATCCAGGGGGACTCACAGATACGCAGTATTTT. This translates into CASSDPGGLTDTQYF.

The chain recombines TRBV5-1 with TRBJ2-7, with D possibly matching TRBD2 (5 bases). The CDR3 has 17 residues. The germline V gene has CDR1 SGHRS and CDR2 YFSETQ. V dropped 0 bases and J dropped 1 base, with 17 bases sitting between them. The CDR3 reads CASSLAPLGSESYEQYF. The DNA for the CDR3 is TGCGCCAGCAGCTTGGCCCCACTAGGAAGCGAGTCCTACGAGCAGTACTTC.

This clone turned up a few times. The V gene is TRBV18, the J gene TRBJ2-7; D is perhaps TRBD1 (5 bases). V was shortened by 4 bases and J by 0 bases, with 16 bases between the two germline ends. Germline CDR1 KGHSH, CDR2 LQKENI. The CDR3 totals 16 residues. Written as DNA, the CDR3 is TGTGCCAGCTCACAACAGCCAGGGCCAAGCTCCTACGAGCAGTACTTC. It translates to CASSQQPGPSSYEQYF.

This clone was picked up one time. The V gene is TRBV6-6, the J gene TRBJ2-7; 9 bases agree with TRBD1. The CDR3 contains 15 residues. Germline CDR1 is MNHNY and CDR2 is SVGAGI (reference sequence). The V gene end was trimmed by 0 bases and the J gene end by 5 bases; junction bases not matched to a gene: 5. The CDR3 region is CASSYSRDRVNEQYF. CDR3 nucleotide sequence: TGTGCCAGCAGTTACTCCCGGGACAGGGTAAACGAGCAGTACTTC.

The CDR3 DNA sequence: TGCGCCAGCAGCTTGGCCGTGGCTAGCGGGGTAGGGACCCAGTACTTC. This gives the protein CASSLAVASGVGTQYF. The V and J genes are TRBV5-1 and TRBJ2-5; the match to TRBD2 covers 9 bases. Trimming took 0 bases from V and 7 from J; bases not matched to a gene: 10. Germline V gene lookup returns CDR1 SGHRS and CDR2 YFSETQ. This CDR3 comprises 16 residues. Filled out from reference TRBV5-1 and TRBJ2-5, the complete variable domain reads KAGVTQTPRYLIKTRGQQVTLSCSPISGHRSVSWYQQTPGQGLQFLFEYFSETQRNKGNFPGRFSGRQFSNSRSEMNVSTLELGDSALYLCASSLAVASGVGTQYFGPGTRLLVL.

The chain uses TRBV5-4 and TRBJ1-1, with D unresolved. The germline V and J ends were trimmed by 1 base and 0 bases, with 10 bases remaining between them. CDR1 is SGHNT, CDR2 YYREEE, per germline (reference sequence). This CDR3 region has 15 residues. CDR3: CASSLSDMMNTEAFF. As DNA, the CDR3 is TGTGCCAGCAGCTTGTCCGACATGATGAACACTGAAGCTTTCTTT.

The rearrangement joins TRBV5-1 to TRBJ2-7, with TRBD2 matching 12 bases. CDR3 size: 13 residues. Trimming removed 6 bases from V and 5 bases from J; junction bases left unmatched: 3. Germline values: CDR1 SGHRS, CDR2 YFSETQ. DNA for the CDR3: TGCGCCAGCAAACTAGCGGGAGGAGACGAGCAGTACTTC. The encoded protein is CASKLAGGDEQYF.

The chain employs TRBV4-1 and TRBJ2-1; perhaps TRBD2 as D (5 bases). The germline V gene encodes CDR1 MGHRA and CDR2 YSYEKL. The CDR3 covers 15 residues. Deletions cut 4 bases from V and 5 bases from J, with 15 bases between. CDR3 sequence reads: CASSPDGSRDNEQFF. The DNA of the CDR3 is TGCGCCAGCAGCCCGGATGGGAGCCGGGACAATGAGCAGTTCTTC.

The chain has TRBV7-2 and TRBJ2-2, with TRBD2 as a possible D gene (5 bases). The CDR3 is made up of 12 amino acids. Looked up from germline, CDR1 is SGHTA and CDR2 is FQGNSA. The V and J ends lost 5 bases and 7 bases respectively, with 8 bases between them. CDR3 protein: CASSAGVGELFF. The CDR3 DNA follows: TGTGCCAGCAGCGCCGGGGTCGGGGAGCTGTTTTTT.

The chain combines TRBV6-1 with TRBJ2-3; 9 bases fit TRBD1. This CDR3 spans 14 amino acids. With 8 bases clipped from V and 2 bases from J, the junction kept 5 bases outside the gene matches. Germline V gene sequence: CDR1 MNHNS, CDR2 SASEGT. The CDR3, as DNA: TGTGCCAGCGCCTGGGACAGGGTCACAGATACGCAGTATTTT. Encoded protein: CASAWDRVTDTQYF.

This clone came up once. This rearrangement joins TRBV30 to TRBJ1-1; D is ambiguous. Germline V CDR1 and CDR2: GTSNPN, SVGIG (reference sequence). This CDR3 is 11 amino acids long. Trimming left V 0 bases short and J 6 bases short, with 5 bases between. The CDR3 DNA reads TGTGCCTGGAGTGTACTCGCTGAAGCTTTCTTT. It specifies CAWSVLAEAFF.

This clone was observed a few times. CDR3 nucleotides: TGTGCCAGCAGCCAGTCCTTTTCTGACTATGAGCAGTTCTTC. It encodes CASSQSFSDYEQFF. The chain is built from TRBV4-2 and TRBJ2-1; no reliable D call. The V gene lost 3 bases and the J gene lost 8 bases, with 14 bases spanning the gap. Germline V gene lookup returns CDR1 LGHNA and CDR2 YNFKEQ. This CDR3 comprises 14 residues.

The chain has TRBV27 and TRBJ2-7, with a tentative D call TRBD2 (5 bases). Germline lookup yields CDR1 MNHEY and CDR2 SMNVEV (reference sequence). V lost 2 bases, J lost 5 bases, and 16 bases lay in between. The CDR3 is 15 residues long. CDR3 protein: CASSLGQTTVHEQYF. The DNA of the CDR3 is TGTGCCAGCAGTTTAGGGCAGACTACGGTCCACGAGCAGTACTTC.

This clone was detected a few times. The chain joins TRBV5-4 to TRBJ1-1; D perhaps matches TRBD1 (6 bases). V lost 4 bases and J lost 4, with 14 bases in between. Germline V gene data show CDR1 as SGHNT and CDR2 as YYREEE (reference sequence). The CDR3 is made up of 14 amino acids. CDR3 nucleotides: TGTGCCAGCAGCCGTGAAGGGGGTATCACTGAAGCTTTCTTT. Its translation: CASSREGGITEAFF.

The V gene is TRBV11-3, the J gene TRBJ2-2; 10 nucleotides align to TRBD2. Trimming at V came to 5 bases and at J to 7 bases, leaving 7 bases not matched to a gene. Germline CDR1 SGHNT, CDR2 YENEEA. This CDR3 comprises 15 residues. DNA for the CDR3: TGTGCCAGCAGCCCAACTAGCGGGAATCACGGGGAGCTGTTTTTT. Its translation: CASSPTSGNHGELFF.

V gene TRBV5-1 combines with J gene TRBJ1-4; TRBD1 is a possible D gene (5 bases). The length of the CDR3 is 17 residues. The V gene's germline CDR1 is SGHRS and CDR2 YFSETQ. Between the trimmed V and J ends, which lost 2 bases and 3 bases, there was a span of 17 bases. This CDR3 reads CASSFGDSRQSNEKLFF. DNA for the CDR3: TGCGCCAGCAGCTTCGGCGACAGCAGACAATCTAATGAAAAACTGTTTTTT.

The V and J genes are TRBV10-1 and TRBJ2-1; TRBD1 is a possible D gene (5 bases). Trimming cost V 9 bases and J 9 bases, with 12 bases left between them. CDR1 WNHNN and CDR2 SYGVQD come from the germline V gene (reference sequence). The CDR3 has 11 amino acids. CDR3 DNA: TGCGCCAGTCAGGGTTCGGTTGAGCAGTTCTTC. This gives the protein CASQGSVEQFF.

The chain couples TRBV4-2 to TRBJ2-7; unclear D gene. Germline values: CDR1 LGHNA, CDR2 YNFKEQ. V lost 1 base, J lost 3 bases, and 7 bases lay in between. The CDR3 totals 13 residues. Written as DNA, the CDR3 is TGTGCCAGCAGCCAAGGAGCTAACTACGAGCAGTACTTC. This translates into CASSQGANYEQYF.

CDR3 residues: CASSPRPNYEQYF. The CDR3 DNA sequence: TGTGCCAGCTCACCGCGGCCCAACTACGAGCAGTACTTC. The V call is TRBV18, the J call TRBJ2-7; D unclear. Trimming shortened V by 3 bases and J by 3 bases, and 9 bases separated the two germline ends. The V gene's germline CDR1 is KGHSH and CDR2 LQKENI. CDR3 length equals 13 residues. The full variable domain, with the rest looked up from reference TRBV18 and TRBJ2-7, is NAGVMQNPRHLVRRRGQEARLRCSPMKGHSHVYWYRQLPEEGLKFMVYLQKENIIDESGMPKERFSAEFPKEGPSILRIQQVVRGDSAAYFCASSPRPNYEQYFGPGTRLTVT.

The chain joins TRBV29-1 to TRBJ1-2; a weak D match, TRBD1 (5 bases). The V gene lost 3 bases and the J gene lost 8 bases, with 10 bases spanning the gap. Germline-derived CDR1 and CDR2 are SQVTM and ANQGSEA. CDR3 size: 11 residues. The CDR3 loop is CSVEGGGGYTF. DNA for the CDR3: TGCAGCGTTGAGGGGGGGGGAGGCTACACCTTC.

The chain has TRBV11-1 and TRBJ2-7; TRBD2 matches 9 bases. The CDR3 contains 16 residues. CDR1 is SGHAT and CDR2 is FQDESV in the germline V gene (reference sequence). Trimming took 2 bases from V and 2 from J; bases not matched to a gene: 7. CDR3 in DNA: TGTGCCAGCAGCTTAACCGGTTTAGCGGGGGCCTACGAGCAGTACTTC. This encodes CASSLTGLAGAYEQYF.

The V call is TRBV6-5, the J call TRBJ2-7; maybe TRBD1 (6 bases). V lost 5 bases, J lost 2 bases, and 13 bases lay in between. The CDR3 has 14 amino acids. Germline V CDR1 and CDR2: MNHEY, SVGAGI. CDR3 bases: TGTGCCAGCAGTCCCAGGGGAACTGCCTACGAGCAGTACTTC. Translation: CASSPRGTAYEQYF.

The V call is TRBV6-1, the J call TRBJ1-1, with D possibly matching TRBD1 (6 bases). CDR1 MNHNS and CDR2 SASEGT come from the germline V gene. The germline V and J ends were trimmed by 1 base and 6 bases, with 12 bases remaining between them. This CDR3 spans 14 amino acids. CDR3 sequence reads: CASSEDTGSAEAFF. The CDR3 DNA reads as TGTGCCAGCAGTGAAGATACAGGGTCTGCTGAAGCTTTCTTT.

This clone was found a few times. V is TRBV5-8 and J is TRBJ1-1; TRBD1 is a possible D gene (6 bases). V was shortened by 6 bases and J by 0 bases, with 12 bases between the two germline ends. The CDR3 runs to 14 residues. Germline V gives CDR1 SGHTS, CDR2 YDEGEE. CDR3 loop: CASIHRVMNTEAFF. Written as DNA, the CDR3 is TGTGCCAGCATCCACAGGGTGATGAACACTGAAGCTTTCTTT.

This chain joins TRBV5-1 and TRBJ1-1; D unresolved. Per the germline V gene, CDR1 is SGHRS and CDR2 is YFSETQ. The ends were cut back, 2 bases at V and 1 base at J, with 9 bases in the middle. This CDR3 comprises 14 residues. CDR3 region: CASSFRVRNTEAFF. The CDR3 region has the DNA TGCGCCAGCAGCTTCCGAGTACGGAACACTGAAGCTTTCTTT.

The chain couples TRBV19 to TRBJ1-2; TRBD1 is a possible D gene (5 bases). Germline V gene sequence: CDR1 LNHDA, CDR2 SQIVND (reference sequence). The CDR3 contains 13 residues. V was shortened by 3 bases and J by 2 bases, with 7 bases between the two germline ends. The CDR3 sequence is CASSIPGNYGYTF. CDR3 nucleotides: TGTGCCAGTAGTATTCCAGGGAACTATGGCTACACCTTC.

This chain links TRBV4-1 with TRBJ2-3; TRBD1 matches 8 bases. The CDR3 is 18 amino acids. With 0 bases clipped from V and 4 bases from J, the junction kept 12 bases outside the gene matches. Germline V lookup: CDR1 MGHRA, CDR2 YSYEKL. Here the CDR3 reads CASSQDLGARGRPDTQYF. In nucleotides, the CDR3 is TGCGCCAGCAGCCAAGATCTTGGTGCCAGGGGGCGTCCAGATACGCAGTATTTT.

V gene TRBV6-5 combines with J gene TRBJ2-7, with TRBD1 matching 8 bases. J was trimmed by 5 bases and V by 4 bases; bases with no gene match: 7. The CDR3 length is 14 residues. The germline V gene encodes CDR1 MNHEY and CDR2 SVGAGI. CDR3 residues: CASSWRTGWDEQYF. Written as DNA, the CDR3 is TGTGCCAGCAGTTGGAGGACAGGGTGGGACGAGCAGTACTTC.

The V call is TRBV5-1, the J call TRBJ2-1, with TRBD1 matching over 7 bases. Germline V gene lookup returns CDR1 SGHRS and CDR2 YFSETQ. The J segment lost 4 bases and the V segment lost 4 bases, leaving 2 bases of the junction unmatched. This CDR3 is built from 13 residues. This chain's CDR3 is CASSPGQYNEQFF. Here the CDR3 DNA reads TGCGCCAGCAGCCCGGGACAGTACAATGAGCAGTTCTTC.